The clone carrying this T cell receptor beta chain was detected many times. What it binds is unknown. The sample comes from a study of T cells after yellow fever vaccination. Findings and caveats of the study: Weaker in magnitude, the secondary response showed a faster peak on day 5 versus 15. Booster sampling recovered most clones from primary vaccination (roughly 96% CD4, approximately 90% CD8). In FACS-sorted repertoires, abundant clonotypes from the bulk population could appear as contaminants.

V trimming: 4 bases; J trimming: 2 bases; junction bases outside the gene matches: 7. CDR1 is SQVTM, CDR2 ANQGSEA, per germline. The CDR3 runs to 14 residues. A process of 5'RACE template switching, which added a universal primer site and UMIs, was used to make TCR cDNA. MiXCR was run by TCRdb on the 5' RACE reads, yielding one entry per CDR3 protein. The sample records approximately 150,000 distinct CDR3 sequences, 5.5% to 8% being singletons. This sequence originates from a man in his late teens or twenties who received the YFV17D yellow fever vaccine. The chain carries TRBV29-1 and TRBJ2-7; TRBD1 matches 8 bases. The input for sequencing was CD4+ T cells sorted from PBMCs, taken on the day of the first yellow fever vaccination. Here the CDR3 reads CSVGGDRLTYEQYF. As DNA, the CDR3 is TGCAGCGTTGGGGGGGACAGGTTAACCTACGAGCAGTACTTC.